What follows describes a single T cell receptor (beta chain). Its antigen remains unknown. The sample belongs to a study of CD4+ T cells in melanoma. Study-wide points: CD8+ T cell, macrophage and B cell function reportedly correlated with neoantigen-specific CD4+ T cells.

Trimming took off 3 bases at V and 2 bases at J, with 5 bases between the two ends. CDR1 and CDR2 (germline): MDHEN, SYDVKM. This CDR3 region has 13 residues. Repertoires were generated with immunoSEQ multiplex PCR, while TCRdb's copy carries only in-frame clones and drops some. The sample lists 52,000 or so clones; roughly two thirds were seen once. The chain is built from TRBV28 and TRBJ1-5; no clear D gene. The source material was tumor tissue. This clonotype was sampled from a human donor with melanoma. CDR3 protein: CASSFQRNQPQHF. DNA for the CDR3: TGTGCCAGCAGTTTTCAACGCAATCAGCCCCAGCATTTT.